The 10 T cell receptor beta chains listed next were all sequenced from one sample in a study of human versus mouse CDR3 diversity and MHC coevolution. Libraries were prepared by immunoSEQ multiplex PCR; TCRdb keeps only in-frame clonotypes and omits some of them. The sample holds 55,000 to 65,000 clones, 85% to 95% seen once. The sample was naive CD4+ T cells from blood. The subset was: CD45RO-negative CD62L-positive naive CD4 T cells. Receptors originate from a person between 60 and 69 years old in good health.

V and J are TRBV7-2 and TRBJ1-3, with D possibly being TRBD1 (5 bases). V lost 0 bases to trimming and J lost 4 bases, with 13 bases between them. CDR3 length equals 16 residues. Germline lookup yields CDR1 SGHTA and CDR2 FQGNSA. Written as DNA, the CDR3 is TGTGCCAGCAGCTTAGCCCCAGCCAGGGTGGGAAACACCATATATTTT. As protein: CASSLAPARVGNTIYF.

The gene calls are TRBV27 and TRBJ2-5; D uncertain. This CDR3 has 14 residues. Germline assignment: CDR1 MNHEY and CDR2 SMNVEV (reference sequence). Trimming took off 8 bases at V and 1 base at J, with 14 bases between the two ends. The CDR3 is CASPTVRIQETQYF. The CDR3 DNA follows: TGTGCCAGCCCTACCGTGAGGATCCAAGAGACCCAGTACTTC.

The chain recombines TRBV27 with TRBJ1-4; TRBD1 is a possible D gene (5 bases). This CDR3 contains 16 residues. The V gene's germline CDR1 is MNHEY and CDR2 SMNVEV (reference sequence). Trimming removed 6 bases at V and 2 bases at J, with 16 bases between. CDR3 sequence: CASRPGAGFTNEKLFF. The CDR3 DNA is TGTGCCAGCAGGCCAGGAGCAGGGTTCACTAATGAAAAACTGTTTTTT.

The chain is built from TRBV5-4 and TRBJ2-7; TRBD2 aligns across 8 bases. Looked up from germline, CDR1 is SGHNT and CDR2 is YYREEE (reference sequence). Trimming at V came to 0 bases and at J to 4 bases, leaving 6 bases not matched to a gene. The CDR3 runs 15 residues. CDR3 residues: CASSLETSGRYEQYF. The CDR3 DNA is TGTGCCAGCAGCTTGGAAACTAGCGGCCGTTACGAGCAGTACTTC.

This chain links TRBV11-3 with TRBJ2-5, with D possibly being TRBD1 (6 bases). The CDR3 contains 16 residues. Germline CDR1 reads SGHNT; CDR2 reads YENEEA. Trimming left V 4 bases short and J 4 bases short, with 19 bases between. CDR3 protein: CASSSRLTGGPETQYF. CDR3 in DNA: TGTGCCAGCAGCTCCCGTCTGACAGGCGGGCCAGAGACCCAGTACTTC.

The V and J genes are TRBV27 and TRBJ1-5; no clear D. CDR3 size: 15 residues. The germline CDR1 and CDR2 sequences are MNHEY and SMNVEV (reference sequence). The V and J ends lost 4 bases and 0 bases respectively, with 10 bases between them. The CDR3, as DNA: TGTGCCAGCAGTTCCCGGGGTTATAGCAATCAGCCCCAGCATTTT. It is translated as CASSSRGYSNQPQHF.

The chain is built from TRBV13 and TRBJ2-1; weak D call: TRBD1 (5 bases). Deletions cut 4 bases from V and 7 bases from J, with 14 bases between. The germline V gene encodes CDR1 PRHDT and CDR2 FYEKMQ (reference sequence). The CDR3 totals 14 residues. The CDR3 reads CASSYGHRQNEQFF. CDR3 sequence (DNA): TGTGCCAGCAGCTACGGACACCGACAGAATGAGCAGTTCTTC.

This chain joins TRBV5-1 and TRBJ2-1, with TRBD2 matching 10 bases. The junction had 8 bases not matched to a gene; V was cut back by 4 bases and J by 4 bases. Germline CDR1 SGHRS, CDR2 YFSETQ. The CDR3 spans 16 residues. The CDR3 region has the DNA TGCGCCAGCAGCCACCCGGGACTAGCGAGATACAATGAGCAGTTCTTC. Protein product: CASSHPGLARYNEQFF.

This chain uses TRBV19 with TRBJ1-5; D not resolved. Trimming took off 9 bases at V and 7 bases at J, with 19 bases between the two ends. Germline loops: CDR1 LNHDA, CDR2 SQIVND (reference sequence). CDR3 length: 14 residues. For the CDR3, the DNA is TGTGCCAGCCGAGAGGGAGGGCTTCGGCAGCCCCAGCATTTT. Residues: CASREGGLRQPQHF.

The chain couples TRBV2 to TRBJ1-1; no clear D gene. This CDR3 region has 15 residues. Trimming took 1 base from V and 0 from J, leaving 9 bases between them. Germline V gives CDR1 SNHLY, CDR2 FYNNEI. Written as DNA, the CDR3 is TGTGCCAGCAGTGAAGGAGTGAGGCTGAACACTGAAGCTTTCTTT. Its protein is CASSEGVRLNTEAFF.